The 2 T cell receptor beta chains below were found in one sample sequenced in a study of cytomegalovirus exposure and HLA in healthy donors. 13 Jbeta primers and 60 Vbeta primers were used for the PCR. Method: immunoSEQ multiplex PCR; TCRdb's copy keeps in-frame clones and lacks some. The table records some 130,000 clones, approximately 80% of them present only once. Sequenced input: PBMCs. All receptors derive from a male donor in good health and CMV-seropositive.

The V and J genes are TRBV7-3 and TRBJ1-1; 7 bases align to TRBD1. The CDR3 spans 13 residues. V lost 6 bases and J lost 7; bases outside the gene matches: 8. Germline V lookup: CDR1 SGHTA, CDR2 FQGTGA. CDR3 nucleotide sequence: TGTGCCAGCAGGTTAGGGGGCGGAAATGAAGCTTTCTTT. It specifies CASRLGGGNEAFF.

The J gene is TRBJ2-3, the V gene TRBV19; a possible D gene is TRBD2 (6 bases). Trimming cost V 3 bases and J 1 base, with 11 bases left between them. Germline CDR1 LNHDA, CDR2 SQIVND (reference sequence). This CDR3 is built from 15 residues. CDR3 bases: TGTGCCAGTAGTATTGCGCTAGCGCGCACAGATACGCAGTATTTT. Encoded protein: CASSIALARTDTQYF.